A selection of T cell receptor beta chains follows, all from one sample in a study of PD-1 blockade in classical Hodgkin lymphoma. The protocol was immunoSEQ multiplex PCR, while the TCRdb copy is restricted to in-frame clones and leaves out a portion. The profile shows tens of thousands of clones, about 93% of them singletons. The starting material was peripheral blood mononuclear cells (PBMCs), obtained at baseline. The receptor set was obtained from a human donor with classical Hodgkin lymphoma. CDR3s include the opening cysteine and the closing phenylalanine or tryptophan. Fields, in order: CDR3 length, D gene, V gene, J gene, CDR3 protein, CDR3 DNA. D genes are given only for firm matches.

>18|TRBD2|TRBV10-3|TRBJ2-3
CAISERLSGELRTDTQYF
TGTGCCATCAGTGAGCGGCTTAGCGGGGAACTCCGCACAGATACGCAGTATTTT
>13|NA|TRBV5-1|TRBJ1-2
CASSLVTNYGYTF
TGCGCCAGCAGCTTGGTGACGAACTATGGCTACACCTTC
>17|TRBD2|TRBV7-9|TRBJ2-5
CASSLLPGLVQQETQYF
TGTGCCAGCAGCTTACTGCCCGGACTAGTTCAACAAGAGACCCAGTACTTC
>11|NA|TRBV30|TRBJ1-2
CAWSLGGGYTF
TGTGCCTGGAGTTTGGGCGGGGGCTACACCTTC
>14|TRBD1|TRBV6-1|TRBJ1-2
CASSEGTDNYGYTF
TGTGCCAGCAGTGAGGGGACAGATAACTATGGCTACACCTTC
>13|NA|TRBV25-1|TRBJ1-2
CASSKPGHYGYTF
TGTGCCAGCAGTAAACCGGGACATTATGGCTACACCTTC
>14|NA|TRBV4-1|TRBJ1-6
CASSQDELGGLIHF
TGCGCCAGCAGCCAAGATGAGCTTGGGGGGCTGATCCACTTT
>15|NA|TRBV7-3|TRBJ2-7
CASSFGAPDLYEQYF
TGTGCCAGCAGCTTTGGCGCACCAGATCTCTACGAGCAGTACTTC
>9|NA|TRBV5-8|TRBJ2-7
CASSYEQYF
TGTGCCAGCAGCTACGAGCAGTACTTC
>16|TRBD1|TRBV14|TRBJ2-7
CASSTGQGDLNYEQYF
TGTGCCAGCAGCACGGGACAGGGGGACCTAAACTACGAGCAGTACTTC
>13|NA|TRBV2|TRBJ1-4
CASSSGYNEKLFF
TGTGCCAGCAGTTCGGGGTATAATGAAAAACTGTTTTTT
>13|NA|TRBV30|TRBJ1-1
CAWNPDTDTEAFF
TGTGCCTGGAACCCGGATACGGACACTGAAGCTTTCTTT
>11|NA|TRBV28|TRBJ2-1
CASSLANEQFF
TGTGCCAGCAGTTTGGCGAATGAGCAGTTCTTC
>16|NA|TRBV6-5|TRBJ2-2
CASSYRPGSNTGELFF
TGTGCCAGCAGTTACAGGCCAGGATCGAACACCGGGGAGCTGTTTTTT
>13|NA|TRBV2|TRBJ2-7
CASSEGPSYEQYF
TGTGCCAGCAGTGAGGGTCCCTCCTACGAGCAGTACTTC
>15|TRBD1|TRBV30|TRBJ2-7
CAWRRGGTGVYEQYF
TGTGCCTGGAGAAGGGGGGGGACAGGGGTTTACGAGCAGTACTTC
>19|NA|TRBV5-6|TRBJ1-6
CASTRGQLSLSSYNSPLHF
TGTGCCAGCACCCGAGGACAGCTTTCTCTCAGCTCCTATAATTCACCCCTCCACTTT
>13|NA|TRBV6-5|TRBJ1-2
CASSYVRGDGYTF
TGTGCCAGCAGTTATGTTCGAGGGGATGGCTACACCTTC
>19|TRBD1|TRBV12-5|TRBJ2-1
CASGFPGTGAGRGDNEQFF
TGTGCTAGTGGTTTCCCCGGGACAGGGGCCGGGAGGGGAGACAATGAGCAGTTCTTC
>14|NA|TRBV27|TRBJ2-7
CASTPGLGVDEQYF
TGTGCCAGCACACCGGGTTTAGGGGTCGACGAGCAGTACTTC
>17|NA|TRBV7-3|TRBJ2-1
CASSLGPLVTPYNEQFF
TGTGCCAGCAGCTTAGGACCCCTAGTTACTCCCTACAATGAGCAGTTCTTC
>16|NA|TRBV2|TRBJ2-7
CASSDGWSGSIDEQYF
TGTGCCAGCAGTGACGGTTGGTCGGGTTCCATCGACGAGCAGTACTTC
>15|NA|TRBV19|TRBJ2-7
CASRPNRLAPYEQYF
TGTGCCAGTAGGCCCAACAGGCTGGCGCCCTACGAGCAGTACTTC
>12|NA|TRBV7-9|TRBJ1-1
CASSSMNTEAFF
TGTGCCAGCAGCTCCATGAACACTGAAGCTTTCTTT
>12|NA|TRBV30|TRBJ1-4
CAWGPGPEKLFF
TGTGCCTGGGGACCGGGGCCCGAAAAACTGTTTTTT
>15|NA|TRBV6-6|TRBJ2-3
CASSYSPGTSDTQYF
TGTGCCAGCAGTTACAGTCCCGGGACCTCAGATACGCAGTATTTT
>14|NA|TRBV7-8|TRBJ1-2
CASSLVGTDYGYTF
TGTGCCAGCAGCTTAGTCGGGACGGACTATGGCTACACCTTC
>16|NA|TRBV18|TRBJ1-1
CASLRESLLANTEAFF
TGTGCCAGCCTCCGGGAAAGTCTCCTAGCGAACACTGAAGCTTTCTTT
>16|NA|TRBV9|TRBJ1-3
CASSVSTGTGGNTIYF
TGTGCCAGCAGCGTATCAACAGGGACGGGGGGAAACACCATATATTTT
>16|TRBD1|TRBV5-4|TRBJ1-5
CASSLGRGGSNQPQHF
TGTGCCAGCAGCTTGGGCAGGGGGGGTAGCAATCAGCCCCAGCATTTT
>13|NA|TRBV27|TRBJ1-1
CASSLDRNTEAFF
TGTGCCAGCAGTTTGGACAGAAACACTGAAGCTTTCTTT
>15|NA|TRBV7-3|TRBJ2-5
CASSSLPGLQETQYF
TGTGCCAGCAGCTCGCTGCCGGGGCTGCAAGAGACCCAGTACTTC
>13|NA|TRBV30|TRBJ2-3
CAWKRGGSGTQYF
TGTGCCTGGAAGAGAGGAGGGAGCGGTACGCAGTATTTT
>15|NA|TRBV27|TRBJ2-1
CASSLSTGALNEQFF
TGTGCCAGCAGTTTATCCACTGGGGCCCTCAATGAGCAGTTCTTC
>15|NA|TRBV7-7|TRBJ2-3
CASSPTMTGTDTQYF
TGTGCCAGCAGCCCAACAATGACCGGGACAGATACGCAGTATTTT
>14|TRBD1|TRBV5-1|TRBJ2-2
CASSLDPGGGELFF
TGCGCCAGCAGCTTGGATCCAGGGGGCGGGGAGCTGTTTTTT
>13|NA|TRBV7-9|TRBJ2-7
CASSPQPNYEQYF
TGTGCCAGCAGCCCCCAACCCAACTACGAGCAGTACTTC
>11|NA|TRBV2|TRBJ2-7
CASRGAYEQYF
TGTGCCAGCAGGGGGGCTTACGAGCAGTACTTC
>11|NA|TRBV10-2|TRBJ1-1
CASVMNTEAFF
TGCGCCAGTGTCATGAACACTGAAGCTTTCTTT